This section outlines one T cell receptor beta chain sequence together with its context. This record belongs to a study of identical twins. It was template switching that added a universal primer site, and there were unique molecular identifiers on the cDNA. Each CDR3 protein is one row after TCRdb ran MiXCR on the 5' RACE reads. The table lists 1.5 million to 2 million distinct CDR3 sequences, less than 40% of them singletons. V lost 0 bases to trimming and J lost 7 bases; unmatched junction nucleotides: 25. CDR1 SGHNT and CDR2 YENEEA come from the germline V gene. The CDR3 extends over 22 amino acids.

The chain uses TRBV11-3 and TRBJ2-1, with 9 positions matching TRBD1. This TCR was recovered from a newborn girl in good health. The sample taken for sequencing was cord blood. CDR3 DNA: TGTGCCAGCAGCTTAGATCGCATCCACATAGTTCGGGCGGGGACAGGGCGAAATGAGCAGTTCTTC. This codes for CASSLDRIHIVRAGTGRNEQFF.